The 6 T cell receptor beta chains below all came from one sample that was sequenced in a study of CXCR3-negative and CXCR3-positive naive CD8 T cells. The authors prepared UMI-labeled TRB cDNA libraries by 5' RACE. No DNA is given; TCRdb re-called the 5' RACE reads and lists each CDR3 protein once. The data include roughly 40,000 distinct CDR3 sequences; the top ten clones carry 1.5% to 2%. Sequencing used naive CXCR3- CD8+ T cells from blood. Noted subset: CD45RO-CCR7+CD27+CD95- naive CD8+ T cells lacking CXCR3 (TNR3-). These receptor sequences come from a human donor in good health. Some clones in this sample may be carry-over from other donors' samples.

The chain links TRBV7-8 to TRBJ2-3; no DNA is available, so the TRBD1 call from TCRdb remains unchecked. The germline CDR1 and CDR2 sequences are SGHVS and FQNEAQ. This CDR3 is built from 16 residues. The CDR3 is CASSRSGGAGADTQYF.

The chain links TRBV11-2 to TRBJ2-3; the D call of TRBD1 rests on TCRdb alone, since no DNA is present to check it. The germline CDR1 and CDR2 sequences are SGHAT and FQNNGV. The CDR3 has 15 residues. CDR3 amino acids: CASSKGQGAGDTQYF.

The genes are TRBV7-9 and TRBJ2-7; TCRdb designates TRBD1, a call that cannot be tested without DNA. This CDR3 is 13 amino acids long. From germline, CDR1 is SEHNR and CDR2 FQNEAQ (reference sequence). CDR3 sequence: CASSLSTGYEQYF.

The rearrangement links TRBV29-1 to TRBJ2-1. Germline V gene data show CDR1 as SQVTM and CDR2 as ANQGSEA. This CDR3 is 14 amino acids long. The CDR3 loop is CSVEKELFGNEQFF.

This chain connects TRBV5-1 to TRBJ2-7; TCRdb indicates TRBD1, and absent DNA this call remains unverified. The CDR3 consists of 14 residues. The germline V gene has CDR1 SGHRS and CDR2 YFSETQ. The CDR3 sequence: CASRAGTGSYEQYF.

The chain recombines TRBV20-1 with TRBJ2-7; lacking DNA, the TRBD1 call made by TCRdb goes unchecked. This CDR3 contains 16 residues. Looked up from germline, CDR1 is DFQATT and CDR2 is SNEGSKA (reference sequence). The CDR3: CSARDLRGTSSYEQYF.